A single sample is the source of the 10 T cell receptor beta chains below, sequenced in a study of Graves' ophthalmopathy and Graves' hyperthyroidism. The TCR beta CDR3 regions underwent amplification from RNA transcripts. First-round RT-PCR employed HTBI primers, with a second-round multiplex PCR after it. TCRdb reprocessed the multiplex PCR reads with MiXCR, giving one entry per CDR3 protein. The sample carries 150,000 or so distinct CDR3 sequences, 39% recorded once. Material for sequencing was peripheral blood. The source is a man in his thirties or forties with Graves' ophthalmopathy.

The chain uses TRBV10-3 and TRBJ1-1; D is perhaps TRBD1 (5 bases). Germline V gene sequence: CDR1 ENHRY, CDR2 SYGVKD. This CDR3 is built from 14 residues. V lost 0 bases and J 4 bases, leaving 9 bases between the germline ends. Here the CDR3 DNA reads TGTGCCATCAGTGAGTCGAGAGGGGTCACTGAAGCTTTCTTT. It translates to CAISESRGVTEAFF.

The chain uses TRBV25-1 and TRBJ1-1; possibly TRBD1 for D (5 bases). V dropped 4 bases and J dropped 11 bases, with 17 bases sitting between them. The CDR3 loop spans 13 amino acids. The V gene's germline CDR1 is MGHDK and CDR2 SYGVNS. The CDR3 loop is CASSASGTPRAFF. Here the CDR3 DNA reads TGTGCCAGCAGTGCATCCGGGACCCCGAGGGCTTTCTTT.

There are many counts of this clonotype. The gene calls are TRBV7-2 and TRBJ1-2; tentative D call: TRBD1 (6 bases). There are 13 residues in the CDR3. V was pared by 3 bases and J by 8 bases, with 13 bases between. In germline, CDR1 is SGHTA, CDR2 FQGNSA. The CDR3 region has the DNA TGTGCCAGCAGCTTTCTAGGGGGTGAAGGCTACACCTTC. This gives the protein CASSFLGGEGYTF. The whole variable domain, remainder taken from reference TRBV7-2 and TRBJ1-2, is GAGVSQSPSNKVTEKGKDVELRCDPISGHTALYWYRQSLGQGLEFLIYFQGNSAPDKSGLPSDRFSAERTGGSVSTLTIQRTQQEDSAVYLCASSFLGGEGYTFGSGTRLTVV.

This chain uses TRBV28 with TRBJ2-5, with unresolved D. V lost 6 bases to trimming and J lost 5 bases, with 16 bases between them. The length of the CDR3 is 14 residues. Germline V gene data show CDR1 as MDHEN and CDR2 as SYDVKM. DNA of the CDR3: TGTGCCAGCAGGACCTCCCTATCCGCCGAGACCCAGTACTTC. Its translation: CASRTSLSAETQYF.

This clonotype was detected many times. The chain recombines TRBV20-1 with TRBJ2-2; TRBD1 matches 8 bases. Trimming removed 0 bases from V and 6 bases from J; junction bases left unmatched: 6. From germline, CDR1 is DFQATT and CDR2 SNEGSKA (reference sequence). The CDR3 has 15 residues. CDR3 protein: CSARDPDRVAGELFF. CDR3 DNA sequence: TGCAGTGCTAGAGATCCGGACAGGGTGGCCGGGGAGCTGTTTTTT.

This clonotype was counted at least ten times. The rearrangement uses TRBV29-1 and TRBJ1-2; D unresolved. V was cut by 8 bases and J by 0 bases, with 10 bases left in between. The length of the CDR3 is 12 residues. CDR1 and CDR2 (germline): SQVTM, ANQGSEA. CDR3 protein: CSIVGANYGYTF. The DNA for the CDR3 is TGCAGCATCGTCGGGGCTAACTATGGCTACACCTTC.

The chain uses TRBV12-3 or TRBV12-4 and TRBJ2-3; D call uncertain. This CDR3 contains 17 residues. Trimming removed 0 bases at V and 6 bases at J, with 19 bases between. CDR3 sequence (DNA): TGTGCCAGCAGTTTAGCCCCCCAAATCGCATCCATGGATACGCAGTATTTT. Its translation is CASSLAPQIASMDTQYF.

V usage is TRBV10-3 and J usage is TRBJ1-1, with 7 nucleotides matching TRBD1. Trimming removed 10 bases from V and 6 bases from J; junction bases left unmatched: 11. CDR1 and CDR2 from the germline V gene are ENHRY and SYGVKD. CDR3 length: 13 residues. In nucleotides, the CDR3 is TGTGCCACTGGGCCCGACAGGGACTCTGAAGCTTTCTTT. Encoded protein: CATGPDRDSEAFF.

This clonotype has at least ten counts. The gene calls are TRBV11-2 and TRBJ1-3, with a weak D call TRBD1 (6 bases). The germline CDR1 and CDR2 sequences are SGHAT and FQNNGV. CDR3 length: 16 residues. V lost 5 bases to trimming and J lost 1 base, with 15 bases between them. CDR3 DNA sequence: TGTGCCAGCAGCCCCCTGGGAACAGGGTCTGGAAACACCATATATTTT. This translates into CASSPLGTGSGNTIYF.

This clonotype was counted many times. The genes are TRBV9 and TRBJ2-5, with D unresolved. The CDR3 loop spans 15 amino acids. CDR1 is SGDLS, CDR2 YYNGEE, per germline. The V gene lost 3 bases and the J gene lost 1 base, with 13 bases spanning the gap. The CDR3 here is CASSDPTEPQETQYF. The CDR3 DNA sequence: TGTGCCAGCAGCGACCCGACGGAGCCCCAAGAGACCCAGTACTTC. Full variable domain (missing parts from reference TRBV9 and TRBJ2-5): DSGVTQTPKHLITATGQRVTLRCSPRSGDLSVYWYQQSLDQGLQFLIQYYNGEERAKGNILERFSAQQFPDLHSELNLSSLELGDSALYFCASSDPTEPQETQYFGPGTRLLVL.